This T cell receptor (beta chain) was identified in a study of T-cell reconstitution after alpha-beta-depleted transplantation in children. Overall study results and limits: The main origin of T-cell counts and diversity one year after transplant was newly produced T cells.

The TCRbeta library incorporated unique molecular identifiers. From the PCR reads, TCRdb called clonotypes with MiXCR, one entry per CDR3 protein. The data contain about 980,000 distinct CDR3 sequences, around 30% of them singletons. This clonotype was detected only a few times. Its antigen is unknown. The clonotype was recovered from a boy younger than two who had a stem cell transplant for SCID, so the T cells may come from the graft donor. Here the sequenced sample was PBMCs, mostly from graft donor cells, taken 360 days after TCRalphabeta/CD19-depleted stem cell transplant.

CDR3 bases: TGTGCCAGCAGCTTACGCGGCAGGGGAGGTGGCTACGAGCAGTACTTC. Its protein product is CASSLRGRGGGYEQYF. The chain carries TRBV7-2 and TRBJ2-7; D possibly matches TRBD1 or TRBD2 (6 bases each). V lost 2 bases to trimming and J lost 3 bases, with 17 bases between them. The CDR3 sequence is 16 residues long. In germline, CDR1 is SGHTA, CDR2 FQGNSA.